This is a list of T cell receptor beta chains from one sample in a study of CD8 T cells in Susac syndrome. TCRdb called the immunoSEQ multiplex PCR reads again in MiXCR, with one record for every CDR3 protein. The sample shows about 49,000 distinct CDR3 sequences, approximately 93% of them seen only once. The sample taken for sequencing was CD8+ T cells from PBMCs. These receptor sequences come from a human donor in good health. Each CDR3 is given with its conserved first and last residue. Fields, in order: J gene, V gene, D gene, CDR3 protein, CDR3 DNA. The D gene is left open where the match is weak.

J gene: TRBJ2-3
V gene: TRBV7-2
D gene: -
CDR3 protein: CASTYLGSLDTQYF
CDR3 DNA: TGTGCCAGCACCTACCTTGGGTCGCTAGATACGCAGTATTTT

J gene: TRBJ1-4
V gene: TRBV28
D gene: -
CDR3 protein: CASNPGRHLEEKLFF
CDR3 DNA: TGTGCCAGCAACCCCGGGAGACATCTGGAAGAAAAACTGTTTTTT

J gene: TRBJ2-2
V gene: TRBV20-1
D gene: -
CDR3 protein: CSAIPTGLGGELFF
CDR3 DNA: TGCAGTGCGATCCCGACAGGACTTGGAGGGGAGCTGTTTTTT

J gene: TRBJ1-1
V gene: TRBV10-3
D gene: TRBD1
CDR3 protein: CAISEGQGAMNTEAFF
CDR3 DNA: TGTGCCATCAGTGAGGGGCAGGGGGCCATGAACACTGAAGCTTTCTTT

J gene: TRBJ2-1
V gene: TRBV6-1
D gene: TRBD2
CDR3 protein: CASSPSGLSSYNEQFF
CDR3 DNA: TGTGCCAGCAGTCCTAGCGGGTTGAGCTCCTACAATGAGCAGTTCTTC

J gene: TRBJ1-2
V gene: TRBV29-1
D gene: -
CDR3 protein: CSVEGPGYTF
CDR3 DNA: TGCAGCGTTGAAGGCCCTGGCTACACCTTC

J gene: TRBJ2-7
V gene: TRBV18
D gene: TRBD2
CDR3 protein: CASSPLGLAGVTYEQYF
CDR3 DNA: TGTGCCAGCTCACCGTTGGGTTTAGCGGGGGTTACCTACGAGCAGTACTTC

J gene: TRBJ2-1
V gene: TRBV6-5
D gene: TRBD1
CDR3 protein: CASRSGTGAYNEQFF
CDR3 DNA: TGTGCCAGCAGATCCGGGACAGGGGCCTACAATGAGCAGTTCTTC

J gene: TRBJ2-5
V gene: TRBV19
D gene: -
CDR3 protein: CASSVDGGAAETQYF
CDR3 DNA: TGTGCCAGTAGCGTCGACGGCGGAGCGGCAGAGACCCAGTACTTC

J gene: TRBJ1-1
V gene: TRBV2
D gene: -
CDR3 protein: CASRATERSEAFF
CDR3 DNA: TGTGCCAGCAGGGCGACAGAAAGGTCAGAAGCTTTCTTT

J gene: TRBJ2-7
V gene: TRBV6-6
D gene: -
CDR3 protein: CAARTSGEEQYF
CDR3 DNA: TGTGCCGCGCGGACATCAGGTGAAGAGCAGTACTTC